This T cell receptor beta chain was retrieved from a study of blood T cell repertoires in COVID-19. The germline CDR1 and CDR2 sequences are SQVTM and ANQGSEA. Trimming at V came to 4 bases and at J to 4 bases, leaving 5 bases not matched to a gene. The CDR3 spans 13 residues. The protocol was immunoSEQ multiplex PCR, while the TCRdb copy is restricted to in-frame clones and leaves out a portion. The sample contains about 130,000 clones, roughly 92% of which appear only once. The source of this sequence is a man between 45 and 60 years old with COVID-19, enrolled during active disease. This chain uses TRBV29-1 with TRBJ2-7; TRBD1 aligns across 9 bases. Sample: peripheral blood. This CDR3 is CSVAGQGRYEQYF. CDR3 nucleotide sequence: TGCAGCGTTGCCGGACAGGGGCGATACGAGCAGTACTTC.